This T cell receptor (beta chain) was captured by sequencing in a study of CD8+ T cells in alopecia areata (dated by TCRdb to 2017 to 2018). A note on the overall study: The treated patients took part in an open-label pilot trial in which moderate-to-severe alopecia areata was treated with oral tofacitinib at 5 to 10 mg twice daily. Tofacitinib was administered for 6 to 18 months, and 6 months of follow-up off drug were then conducted to assess delayed response and recurrence. High-throughput TCRbeta sequencing was used to examine T cell clonal expansion in alopecia areata in both the C3H/HeJ mouse model and human patients. Human TCRbeta sequencing covered scalp tissue and sorted CD4+ and CD8+ peripheral blood T cells from patchy and totalis/universalis alopecia areata patients and healthy controls. Patients on tofacitinib were biopsied at baseline and after 4 and 24 weeks of treatment, and several of the patients also had a later scalp biopsy. Scalp clonality was compared among normal scalp (n=4), patchy alopecia areata scalp (n=8), and alopecia totalis/universalis scalp (n=8). RNA came from the PAXgene miRNA kit for fixed scalp, the miRNeasy kit for PBMCs, and the RNeasy kit for mouse skin. TCRbeta CDR3 regions were amplified by immunoSEQ multiplex PCR using 35 Vbeta forward and 13 Jbeta reverse primers.

This sample's time point label indicates: baseline before oral tofacitinib. From alopecia areata patients, peripheral blood was collected along with lesional scalp punch biopsies. PBMCs were isolated by density centrifugation and stained for CD3, CD4 and CD8, after which CD4+ and CD8+ T cells were sorted on a FACSAria. To prepare the library, the immunoSEQ multiplex PCR assay was applied. To provide template for TCR sequencing, every sample had RNA extracted and reverse transcribed into cDNA. SuperScript III was used for first-strand cDNA synthesis, primed with a 2:1 mix of oligo-dT and random hexamers. A synthetic immune receptor repertoire was used to gauge amplification bias, and whatever bias remained was removed computationally. Under the source paper's analysis protocol: Raw reads were preprocessed to remove errors, and CDR3 was defined by IMGT conventions from the conserved cysteine to phenylalanine. Clonality was computed by normalizing Shannon entropy by log2 of the number of productive unique TCRs and subtracting the result from 1. Whether each scalp clone was CD4 or CD8 was inferred by checking scalp TCRbeta sequences against the CD4 and CD8 repertoires from sorted blood. What TCRdb holds here is the immuneACCESS table cut down to in-frame rearrangements. Part of the clones is not present; checked against another copy, under half of the missing clones reflect an unresolved V gene, and the others are unexplained. V, J and clone size derive from that table, while D and trimming were established from the DNA sequence. This sample comprises about 180,000 clones, around three fifths of them detected only once. Of the sample, under 15% is held by the ten largest clones.

A note on this clone: It has no known antigen specificity. No base-level quality is on record; no much larger clone is a single base apart.

Study-level results and caveats: Lesional scalp, especially in alopecia totalis/universalis, showed higher clonality and more expanded CD8+ clones than normal scalp, suggesting antigenic drive. Shared TCR sequences between patients were less evident than in mice, which may be partly attributable to HLA diversity in the patient population. Resident alphabeta T cells in normal human skin are also sequenced, complicating scalp TCR repertoire analysis, unlike mouse skin dominated by gammadelta T cells.

The CDR3 goes from the cysteine to the phenylalanine over 15 residues. The entry retains the CDR3 DNA only, 45 bases that are in frame from base 1. CDR1 SGHRS and CDR2 YFSETQ were looked up in the germline V gene. After removal of 2 bases from V and 6 bases from J, the junction retains 5 bases not matched to a gene. Sequencing used CD4+ T cells sorted from blood, obtained at week 0. The sequence is built from TRBV5-1 and TRBJ1-5; TRBD1 aligns with 10 central bases. The sequence derives from a human donor with alopecia areata. Here the CDR3 is given as CASSFGTGAFQPQHF. The nucleotide sequence reads as follows: TGCGCCAGCAGCTTCGGGACAGGGGCGTTTCAGCCCCAGCATTTT.